The clone carrying this T cell receptor (beta chain) appeared a single time. The record originates from a study of blood T cell repertoires in COVID-19. Whole-study context: Italy, Spain and the United States were the sources of the convalescent and acute COVID-19 samples. T cells, B-cell-depleted T cells, or PBMCs supplied cDNA or gDNA.

Study processing details: Quantification of nucleated cells was approximated via reference gene primer amplification. The assay was immunoSEQ multiplex PCR, and TCRdb's table has in-frame clones only and misses some. V and J calls and clone size are those listed in that table; D and trimming were worked out from the DNA. The sample lists about 30,000 clones, about 90% occurring once. Per the germline V gene, CDR1 is SGHVS and CDR2 is FQNEAQ. The CDR3 is 17 amino acids. With 2 bases clipped from V and 8 bases from J, the junction kept 13 bases outside the gene matches. The chain links TRBV7-8 to TRBJ2-1; 9 nucleotides line up with TRBD2. The sequenced material came from peripheral blood. The origin of this receptor is a man aged 45-60 years with active COVID-19. CDR3 DNA: TGTGCCAGCAGCTTATCCCTAGCGGGGCTGGTGGTCGATGAGCAGTTCTTC. Translated: CASSLSLAGLVVDEQFF.